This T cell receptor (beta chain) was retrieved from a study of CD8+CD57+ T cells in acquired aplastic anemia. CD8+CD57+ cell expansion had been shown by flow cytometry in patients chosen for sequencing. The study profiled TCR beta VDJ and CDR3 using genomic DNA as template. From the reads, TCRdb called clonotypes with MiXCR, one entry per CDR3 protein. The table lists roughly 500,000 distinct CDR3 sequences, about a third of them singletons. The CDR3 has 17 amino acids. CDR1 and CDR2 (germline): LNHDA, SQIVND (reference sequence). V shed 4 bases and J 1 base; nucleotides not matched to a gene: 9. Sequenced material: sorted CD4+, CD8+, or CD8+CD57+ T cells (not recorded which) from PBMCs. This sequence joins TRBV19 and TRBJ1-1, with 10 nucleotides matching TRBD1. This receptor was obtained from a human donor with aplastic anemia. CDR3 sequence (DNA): TGTGCCAGTAGTACCCGGGACAGGGGATCCTCGAACACTGAAGCTTTCTTT. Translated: CASSTRDRGSSNTEAFF. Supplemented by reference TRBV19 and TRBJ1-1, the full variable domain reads DGGITQSPKYLFRKEGQNVTLSCEQNLNHDAMYWYRQDPGQGLRLIYYSQIVNDFQKGDIAEGYSVSREKKESFPLTVTSAQKNPTAFYLCASSTRDRGSSNTEAFFGQGTRLTVV.